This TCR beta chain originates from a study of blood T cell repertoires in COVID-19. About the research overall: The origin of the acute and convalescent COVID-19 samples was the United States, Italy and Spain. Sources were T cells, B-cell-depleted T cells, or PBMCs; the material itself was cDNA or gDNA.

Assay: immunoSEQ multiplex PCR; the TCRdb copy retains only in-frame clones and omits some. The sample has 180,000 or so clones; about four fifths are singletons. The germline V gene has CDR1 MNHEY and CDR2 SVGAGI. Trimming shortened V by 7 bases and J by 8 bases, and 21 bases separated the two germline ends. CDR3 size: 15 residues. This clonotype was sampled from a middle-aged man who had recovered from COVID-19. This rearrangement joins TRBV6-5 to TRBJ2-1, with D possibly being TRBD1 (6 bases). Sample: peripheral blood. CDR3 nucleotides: TGTGCCAGCACCCATCCCGGGACACAACCTTATGAGCAGTTCTTC. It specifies CASTHPGTQPYEQFF.